This T cell receptor (beta chain) came from a study of STAT3 mutations in large granular lymphocyte leukemia. Overall study: More than half of T-LGLL patients received immunosuppressive therapy. Whole-study results and caveats: Every T-LGLL patient had at least one immunodominant TCRbeta clonotype. A small but highly pathogenic clone may have been missed. Some patients had dominant TCR clones larger than their STAT3 mutant burden.

V was clipped by 3 bases and J by 8 bases; unmatched bases: 8. Germline V gives CDR1 LGHNA, CDR2 YSLEER. The CDR3 contains 15 residues. Clones were sequenced by immunoSEQ multiplex PCR, and TCRdb holds only the in-frame ones, with some missing. Seen here are 9,500 to 15,000 clones, about 80% observed once, and the top ten hold less than 50%. As concerns this clone: Its antigen is currently unknown.

The rearrangement links TRBV4-3 to TRBJ1-4, with TRBD1 matching over 8 bases. The sequencing sample was made of peripheral blood mononuclear cells. This clonotype was obtained from a man aged 55 to 70 with T-cell large granular lymphocyte leukemia. Some clones in this sample may be carry-over from other donors' samples. The CDR3: CASSQSRDRFEKLFF. The CDR3 DNA sequence: TGCGCCAGCAGCCAGTCCCGGGACAGGTTCGAAAAACTGTTTTTT.